The 27 T cell receptor beta chains presented below share a single source sample, sequenced in a study of Ad26.COV2.S vaccination and SARS-CoV-2 variants. Treatment: roughly 19 received Ad26.COV2.S at low or high dose, single or two shots; 5 received placebo; per-sample allocation not given. Samples came from day 63 after the first vaccine or placebo injection. Libraries were prepared by immunoSEQ multiplex PCR; TCRdb keeps only in-frame clonotypes and omits some of them. Of some 340,000 clones listed, around 84% are singletons. The sequenced sample was peripheral blood, obtained in a trial of Ad26.COV2.S vaccine versus placebo. These receptors all stem from a person aged 18-60 years who received the Ad26.COV2.S COVID-19 vaccine or a placebo.

The V gene is TRBV2, the J gene TRBJ2-1; 7 bases are a match to TRBD1. The ends lost 4 bases at V and 4 bases at J; junction bases unmatched: 7. CDR3 size: 15 residues. CDR1 and CDR2 from the germline V gene are SNHLY and FYNNEI. The CDR3 reads CASSVDRATYNEQFF. CDR3 bases: TGTGCCAGCAGTGTAGACAGGGCCACGTACAATGAGCAGTTCTTC.

CDR3 sequence (DNA): TGTGCCAGCAGTGAGGATCTGAGGACAGCCTTCACCTACGAGCAGTACTTC. Translated: CASSEDLRTAFTYEQYF. The chain joins TRBV6-1 to TRBJ2-7, with TRBD1 as a possible D gene (6 bases). V was trimmed by 3 bases and J by 2 bases, leaving 20 bases between them. The CDR3 is made up of 17 amino acids. Germline-derived CDR1 and CDR2 are MNHNS and SASEGT.

The V and J genes are TRBV7-2 and TRBJ2-3, with TRBD2 matching over 12 bases. Germline lookup yields CDR1 SGHTA and CDR2 FQGNSA. The length of the CDR3 is 17 residues. Unmatched junction bases numbered 3, after V lost 2 bases and J lost 0 bases. The CDR3 DNA follows: TGTGCCAGCAGCTTATGGACTAGCGGGGTGAGCACAGATACGCAGTATTTT. Encoded protein: CASSLWTSGVSTDTQYF.

This rearrangement joins TRBV4-3 to TRBJ1-3, with D possibly TRBD1 on 5 matching bases. This CDR3 is built from 18 residues. V was trimmed by 0 bases and J by 0 bases, leaving 15 bases between them. CDR1 LGHNA and CDR2 YSLEER come from the germline V gene. The DNA for the CDR3 is TGCGCCAGCAGCCAAGATAGGATCGGGGCCGTCTCTGGAAACACCATATATTTT. It is translated as CASSQDRIGAVSGNTIYF.

V is TRBV27 and J is TRBJ1-1, with 8 bases lining up with TRBD1. There are 14 residues in the CDR3. Germline V gene data show CDR1 as MNHEY and CDR2 as SMNVEV (reference sequence). The J segment lost 10 bases and the V segment lost 4 bases, leaving 11 bases of the junction unmatched. For the CDR3, the DNA is TGTGCCAGCAGTTCACACGGACAGGGCGGGGGAGCTTTCTTT. It specifies CASSSHGQGGGAFF.

This clone was observed a handful of times. The chain has TRBV5-1 and TRBJ1-1; D is uncertain. Germline-derived CDR1 and CDR2 are SGHRS and YFSETQ. Deletions cut 4 bases from V and 0 bases from J, with 10 bases between. CDR3 length: 14 amino acids. The DNA for the CDR3 is TGCGCCAGCAGCCCCGGGCGGATGAACACTGAAGCTTTCTTT. Translation gives CASSPGRMNTEAFF.

The chain has TRBV10-1 and TRBJ2-7; 8 nucleotides align to TRBD1. This CDR3 is built from 15 residues. Germline V gene data show CDR1 as WNHNN and CDR2 as SYGVQD (reference sequence). The J segment lost 2 bases and the V segment lost 6 bases, leaving 9 bases of the junction unmatched. CDR3 residues: CASSEHRTGTYEQYF. The CDR3 region has the DNA TGCGCCAGCAGCGAGCATAGGACAGGGACCTACGAGCAGTACTTC.

This chain links TRBV2 with TRBJ1-6; 8 bases are shared with TRBD1. The CDR3 has 14 residues. CDR1 and CDR2 from the germline V gene are SNHLY and FYNNEI. V shed 4 bases and J 7 bases; nucleotides not matched to a gene: 3. The CDR3 spells CASSGTGSNSPLHF. For the CDR3, the DNA is TGTGCCAGCAGTGGGACAGGGTCAAATTCACCCCTCCACTTT.

This clone was seen a handful of times. The same CDR3 arises from other DNA sequences in this sample as well. V gene TRBV7-9 combines with J gene TRBJ2-1; 8 positions match TRBD2. The J segment lost 0 bases and the V segment lost 1 base, leaving 5 bases of the junction unmatched. Germline V gene data show CDR1 as SEHNR and CDR2 as FQNEAQ (reference sequence). The CDR3 contains 17 residues. This CDR3 is CASSLGTSGNSYNEQFF. DNA of the CDR3: TGTGCCAGCAGCTTAGGTACTAGCGGCAACTCCTACAATGAGCAGTTCTTC.

The gene calls are TRBV5-4 and TRBJ1-1; 7 positions match TRBD1. After removal of 4 bases from V and 5 bases from J, the junction contained 5 bases not matched to a gene. This CDR3 spans 13 amino acids. The germline gives CDR1 SGHNT, CDR2 YYREEE (reference sequence). The CDR3: CASSDRVGTEAFF. The CDR3 DNA is TGTGCCAGCAGCGACAGGGTGGGGACTGAAGCTTTCTTT.

V gene TRBV5-6 combines with J gene TRBJ1-1; 10 bases fit TRBD1. After removal of 4 bases from V and 5 bases from J, the junction contained 8 bases not matched to a gene. The CDR3 is 15 amino acids. Germline CDR1 SGHDT, CDR2 YYEEEE. Here the CDR3 DNA reads TGTGCCAGCAGCCCTCGACAGGGGGCGATAACTGAAGCTTTCTTT. Translation: CASSPRQGAITEAFF.

The chain links TRBV29-1 to TRBJ1-4; D may be TRBD1 (6 bases). The germline gives CDR1 SQVTM, CDR2 ANQGSEA. V was shortened by 1 base and J by 11 bases, with 20 bases between the two germline ends. The CDR3 contains 15 residues. CDR3 residues: CSVEVRTAPRGKLFF. The CDR3, as DNA: TGCAGCGTTGAAGTCCGGACAGCCCCTCGAGGGAAACTGTTTTTT.

The chain joins TRBV3-1 (or the pseudogene TRBV3-2) to TRBJ1-2; TRBD1 matches at 7 bases. CDR1 and CDR2 (germline): LGHDT, YNNKEL (reference sequence). With V trimmed by 0 bases and J by 4 bases, 11 bases remained unmatched. This CDR3 spans 17 amino acids. In nucleotides, the CDR3 is TGTGCCAGCAGCCAAGAAATCGGGACAGTAACTTCCTATGGCTACACCTTC. Translated: CASSQEIGTVTSYGYTF.

The V gene is TRBV5-1, the J gene TRBJ2-1; TRBD1 aligns across 10 bases. CDR1 SGHRS and CDR2 YFSETQ come from the germline V gene. This CDR3 region has 13 residues. J lost 10 bases, V lost 4 bases, and 5 bases had no gene match. CDR3 nucleotides: TGCGCCAGCAGCAAGGGACAGGGGATCGAGCAGTTCTTC. Translated, it gives CASSKGQGIEQFF.

The table lists this clone with a few counts. V usage is TRBV14 and J usage is TRBJ2-3; TRBD1 aligns across 8 bases. Per germline, CDR1 SGHDN and CDR2 FVKESK. This CDR3 contains 13 residues. Trimming cost V 0 bases and J 13 bases; bases outside gene matches: 6. CDR3 residues: CASSQDMTGAEYF. As DNA, the CDR3 is TGTGCCAGCAGCCAAGACATGACAGGGGCGGAGTATTTT.

The V and J genes are TRBV7-2 and TRBJ1-1, with D possibly TRBD1 on 6 matching bases. The germline V and J ends were trimmed by 7 bases and 0 bases, with 9 bases remaining between them. Per germline, CDR1 SGHTA and CDR2 FQGNSA. The CDR3 contains 13 residues. The CDR3 sequence is CASNTGMNTEAFF. The CDR3 DNA reads as TGTGCCAGCAACACAGGGATGAACACTGAAGCTTTCTTT.

The V call is TRBV4-3, the J call TRBJ2-1; D is ambiguous. The CDR3 totals 15 residues. Trimming took 0 bases from V and 2 from J, leaving 8 bases between them. Germline-derived CDR1 and CDR2 are LGHNA and YSLEER. The CDR3 DNA reads TGCGCCAGCAGCCAAGAAGGCTCGACCTACAATGAGCAGTTCTTC. This encodes CASSQEGSTYNEQFF.

The V and J genes are TRBV4-2 and TRBJ1-2, with 11 bases fitting TRBD1. The CDR3 covers 19 residues. V lost 4 bases to trimming and J lost 4 bases; unmatched junction nucleotides: 17. From germline, CDR1 is LGHNA and CDR2 YNFKEQ. CDR3 protein: CASSPEALGQGAFGYGYTF. CDR3 in DNA: TGTGCCAGCAGCCCCGAGGCTTTAGGACAGGGGGCTTTTGGCTATGGCTACACCTTC.

The chain carries TRBV9 and TRBJ1-1, with TRBD1 matching over 7 bases. The CDR3 sequence is 16 residues long. The V and J ends lost 0 bases and 5 bases, in that order; junction bases with no gene match: 10. CDR1 and CDR2 (germline): SGDLS, YYNGEE. CDR3 residues: CASSVGIDRVGTEAFF. CDR3 DNA sequence: TGTGCCAGCAGCGTAGGAATAGACAGGGTCGGGACTGAAGCTTTCTTT.

The gene calls are TRBV2 and TRBJ1-3, with D unclear. The length of the CDR3 is 14 residues. Germline loops: CDR1 SNHLY, CDR2 FYNNEI. Deletions cut 6 bases from V and 0 bases from J, with 9 bases between. The CDR3 DNA reads as TGTGCCAGCAGCCCATTTGTCTCTGGAAACACCATATATTTT. Translation gives CASSPFVSGNTIYF.

V and J are TRBV15 and TRBJ2-3; the match to TRBD2 covers 10 bases. Germline V gene data show CDR1 as LNHNV and CDR2 as YYDKDF (reference sequence). CDR3 length: 16 amino acids. V dropped 2 bases and J dropped 4; count of bases not matched to a gene: 6. CDR3 sequence: CATSRPTSGTADTQYF. In DNA form, the CDR3 reads TGTGCCACCAGCAGACCCACTAGCGGGACGGCAGATACGCAGTATTTT.

The V call is TRBV19, the J call TRBJ2-7, with D hard to call. The CDR3 totals 14 residues. V shed 3 bases and J shed 5 bases, with 14 bases lying between them. Per the germline V gene, CDR1 is LNHDA and CDR2 is SQIVND (reference sequence). CDR3 residues: CASSIVGLVNEQYF. CDR3 bases: TGTGCCAGTAGTATCGTGGGGTTAGTCAACGAGCAGTACTTC.

Notes on this clone: The same CDR3 arises from other DNA sequences in this sample as well. This sequence joins TRBV6-2 or TRBV6-3 and TRBJ1-5; D gene uncertain. The CDR3 contains 13 residues. V lost 2 bases and J 1 base, leaving 3 bases between the germline ends. Germline loops: CDR1 MNHEY, CDR2 SVGEGT. The CDR3 reads CASSYTSNQPQHF. CDR3 nucleotide sequence: TGTGCCAGCAGTTACACCAGCAATCAGCCCCAGCATTTT.

For the CDR3, the DNA is TGTGCCAGTAGTATAGGGCTAGCGGGGGGAGATGAGCAGTTCTTC. Translating gives CASSIGLAGGDEQFF. The J gene is TRBJ2-1, the V gene TRBV19, with 11 bases lining up with TRBD2. CDR3 length: 15 residues. Trimming cost V 1 base and J 8 bases; bases outside gene matches: 4. Germline-derived CDR1 and CDR2 are LNHDA and SQIVND (reference sequence).

This sequence joins TRBV5-1 and TRBJ2-1, with a tentative D call TRBD1 (5 bases). CDR3 length: 15 residues. V lost 1 base and J lost 2, with 10 bases in between. From germline, CDR1 is SGHRS and CDR2 YFSETQ. CDR3 in amino acids: CASSLTEQAYNEQFF. DNA of the CDR3: TGCGCCAGCAGCTTGACGGAACAGGCCTACAATGAGCAGTTCTTC.

The chain joins TRBV21-1 to TRBJ1-6. TRBV21-1 is recorded as a pseudogene. The CDR3 is 18 residues long. CDR3 DNA sequence: TGTGCCAGCAGCTGTCAGGAGGGGAACAGGTTTACCTATTCACCCCTCCACTTT. Amino acid sequence: CASSCQEGNRFTYSPLHF.

The chain has TRBV20-1 and TRBJ1-5, with D perhaps matching TRBD1 (5 bases). Germline V gives CDR1 DFQATT, CDR2 SNEGSKA (reference sequence). V was clipped by 3 bases and J by 0 bases, with 9 bases between them. This CDR3 is 14 amino acids long. The DNA for the CDR3 is TGCAGTGCTAGTGGAGGGGTTAGCAATCAGCCCCAGCATTTT. This sequence encodes CSASGGVSNQPQHF.